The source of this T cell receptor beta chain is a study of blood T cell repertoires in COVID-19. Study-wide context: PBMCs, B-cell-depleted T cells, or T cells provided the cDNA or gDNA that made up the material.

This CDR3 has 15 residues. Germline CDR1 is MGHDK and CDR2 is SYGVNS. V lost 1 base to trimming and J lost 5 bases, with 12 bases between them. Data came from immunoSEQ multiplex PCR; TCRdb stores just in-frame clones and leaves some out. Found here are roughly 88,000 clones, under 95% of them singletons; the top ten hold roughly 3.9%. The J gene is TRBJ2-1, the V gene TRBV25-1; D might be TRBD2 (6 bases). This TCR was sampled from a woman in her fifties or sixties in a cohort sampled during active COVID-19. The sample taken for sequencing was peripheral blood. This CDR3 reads CASSEWGDRNNEQFF. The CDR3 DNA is TGTGCCAGCAGTGAATGGGGGGACCGGAACAATGAGCAGTTCTTC.